The following is a TCR beta chain sequence with its context. Its antigen is not identified. This entry belongs to a study of cytomegalovirus exposure and HLA in healthy donors. V lost 5 bases and J lost 4; bases outside the gene matches: 11. The V gene's germline CDR1 is SGHVS and CDR2 FQNEAQ. The CDR3 contains 15 residues. Clones were sequenced by immunoSEQ multiplex PCR, and TCRdb holds only the in-frame ones, with some missing. The data show approximately 49,000 clones, with 85% to 95% seen just once and over 1.1% held by the top ten. Study-wide results and limits: Cytomegalovirus-associated status was assigned to fewer than 200 TCR beta chains. In the 120 validation repertoires, about 95% of cluster scores exceeded 0, per a later analysis. Most TCR sequences proved rare, with some public TCRs found in many donors.

The sample taken for sequencing was PBMCs. The rearrangement links TRBV7-8 to TRBJ2-7, with TRBD1 identical over 7 bases. The TCR was taken from a man between 18 and 35 years old in good health and CMV-seronegative. The CDR3 reads CASSPGAQGTYEQYF. CDR3 nucleotides: TGTGCCAGCAGCCCTGGGGCACAGGGGACATACGAGCAGTACTTC.